One sample yielded the 30 T cell receptor beta chains listed below, sequenced in a study of cytomegalovirus exposure and HLA in healthy donors (dated by TCRdb to between 2016 and 2019). The library was obtained by the immunoSEQ multiplex PCR assay. For the multiplex PCR, a mixture combining 60 forward primers for TCR Vbeta segments and 13 reverse primers for TCR Jbeta segments was used. TCRdb stores this immuneACCESS table with in-frame sequences only. Part of the clones is absent; in the studies checked, under half of the shortfall reflects unresolved V genes, and no reason is known for the rest. The sample table holds about 150,000 clones, of which approximately 80% were seen once. The top ten hold 13% of the sample. The specimen was PBMCs. The receptors come from a man aged 30-40 years in good health and CMV-seropositive.

In this sample, this clone turned up a few times. The genes are TRBV5-4 and TRBJ1-5; tentatively, D is TRBD1 (5 bases). The CDR3 has 13 amino acids. Trimming removed 2 bases at V and 4 bases at J, with 7 bases between. Germline CDR1 is SGHNT and CDR2 is YYREEE (reference sequence). The CDR3 reads CASSFDRNQPQHF. CDR3 bases: TGTGCCAGCAGCTTTGACAGAAATCAGCCCCAGCATTTT.

The V and J genes are TRBV28 and TRBJ2-7; 7 bases agree with TRBD2. The CDR3 consists of 13 residues. The ends lost 5 bases at V and 6 bases at J; junction bases unmatched: 7. Per the germline V gene, CDR1 is MDHEN and CDR2 is SYDVKM. CDR3 in amino acids: CASSQLGGTEQYF. The CDR3, as DNA: TGTGCCAGCAGTCAACTGGGAGGGACCGAGCAGTACTTC. Looking up the rest from reference TRBV28 and TRBJ2-7 gives the full variable domain: DVKVTQSSRYLVKRTGEKVFLECVQDMDHENMFWYRQDPGLGLRLIYFSYDVKMKEKGDIPEGYSVSREKKERFSLILESASTNQTSMYLCASSQLGGTEQYFGPGTRLTVT.

The CDR3 DNA reads as TGTGCCAGCAGCTTAGTTTCCGAGGATGGCTACACCTTC. This translates into CASSLVSEDGYTF. The chain links TRBV7-9 to TRBJ1-2, with D unresolved. The germline V gene has CDR1 SEHNR and CDR2 FQNEAQ (reference sequence). The CDR3 sequence is 13 residues long. Trimming removed 1 base at V and 6 bases at J, with 9 bases between. The whole variable domain, filled in from reference TRBV7-9 and TRBJ1-2, reads DTGVSQNPRHKITKRGQNVTFRCDPISEHNRLYWYRQTLGQGPEFLTYFQNEAQLEKSRLLSDRFSAERPKGSFSTLEIQRTEQGDSAMYLCASSLVSEDGYTFGSGTRLTVV.

The table lists this clone with a few counts. V gene TRBV4-1 combines with J gene TRBJ1-5; D unclear. CDR1 and CDR2 (germline): MGHRA, YSYEKL. This CDR3 has 15 amino acids. V shed 0 bases and J shed 2 bases, with 8 bases lying between them. The CDR3 DNA sequence: TGCGCCAGCAGCCAAGATGTTATCGGCAATCAGCCCCAGCATTTT. Encoded protein: CASSQDVIGNQPQHF.

V is TRBV30 and J is TRBJ2-1, with 8 bases lining up with TRBD2. The CDR3 spans 14 residues. The germline CDR1 and CDR2 sequences are GTSNPN and SVGIG (reference sequence). J gave up 8 bases and V 0 bases, and 6 bases lay outside the gene matches. CDR3 loop: CAWSVARAGDEQFF. DNA of the CDR3: TGTGCCTGGAGTGTGGCTAGAGCGGGAGATGAGCAGTTCTTC.

The genes are TRBV5-6 and TRBJ2-1; 14 bases match TRBD2. Germline assignment: CDR1 SGHDT and CDR2 YYEEEE. Germline trimming cut 4 bases from V and 8 bases from J; bases unmatched to any gene: 8. This CDR3 has 16 residues. The CDR3 DNA is TGTGCCAGCAGCCAGAAGGGACTAGCGGGAGAGCATGAGCAGTTCTTC. Translated: CASSQKGLAGEHEQFF. The whole variable domain, filled in from reference TRBV5-6 and TRBJ2-1, reads DAGVTQSPTHLIKTRGQQVTLRCSPKSGHDTVSWYQQALGQGPQFIFQYYEEEERQRGNFPDRFSGHQFPNYSSELNVNALLLGDSALYLCASSQKGLAGEHEQFFGPGTRLTVL.

This chain connects TRBV7-8 to TRBJ2-7; maybe TRBD1 (5 bases). The CDR3 runs 14 residues. Germline CDR1 reads SGHVS; CDR2 reads FQNEAQ. The V end was cut by 5 bases, the J end by 2 bases, with 13 bases between. The CDR3 bases are TGTGCCAGCAGCCAGAGTGGACAAGCCTACGAGCAGTACTTC. It translates to CASSQSGQAYEQYF.

This clone appeared a few times. The rearrangement uses TRBV11-2 and TRBJ2-1; the D gene is possibly TRBD2 (7 bases). The V end was cut by 3 bases, the J end by 5 bases, with 14 bases between. The CDR3 has 15 residues. Germline CDR1 is SGHAT and CDR2 is FQNNGV. The CDR3, as DNA: TGTGCCAGCAGCTTGGGAGGGGACACTAACAATGAGCAGTTCTTC. Translating gives CASSLGGDTNNEQFF.

This clone has a handful of counts. This chain's CDR3 is CASSETGEQYF. In DNA form, the CDR3 reads TGTGCCAGCAGTGAAACTGGCGAGCAGTACTTC. The chain has TRBV6-5 and TRBJ2-7; D gene ambiguous. V lost 5 bases to trimming and J lost 6 bases, with 8 bases between them. This CDR3 has 11 residues. Germline CDR1 MNHEY, CDR2 SVGAGI.

The chain carries TRBV11-3 and TRBJ2-1; D is perhaps TRBD2 (5 bases). V was trimmed by 5 bases and J by 3 bases, leaving 11 bases between them. This CDR3 contains 14 residues. Germline V gene sequence: CDR1 SGHNT, CDR2 YENEEA. Here the CDR3 reads CASSPGSVYNEQFF. CDR3 DNA: TGTGCCAGCAGCCCGGGATCCGTCTACAATGAGCAGTTCTTC.

V is TRBV7-6 and J is TRBJ2-5; D may be TRBD1 (7 bases). The tail of the sequence fits TRBJ2-7 better, so the J call may be wrong. The CDR3 length is 16 residues. Per germline, CDR1 SGHVS and CDR2 FNYEAQ. CDR3 region: CASSPSAGQSAYEQYF. DNA of the CDR3: TGTGCCAGCAGCCCCTCGGCGGGACAGTCCGCCTACGAGCAGTACTTC.

J is TRBJ1-4 and V is TRBV28; 8 positions agree with TRBD1. From germline, CDR1 is MDHEN and CDR2 SYDVKM. V lost 7 bases to trimming and J lost 8 bases; unmatched junction nucleotides: 9. The CDR3 length is 14 residues. The CDR3 sequence is CASTMTGAPEKLFF. CDR3 DNA: TGTGCCAGCACAATGACAGGGGCCCCGGAAAAACTGTTTTTT.

The genes are TRBV12-5 and TRBJ2-7; weak D call: TRBD2 (6 bases). Germline CDR1 is LGHNT and CDR2 is FRNRAP. The CDR3 contains 16 residues. The V end was cut by 0 bases, the J end by 2 bases, with 14 bases between. CDR3 nucleotides: TGTGCTAGTGGTTTGGTACGGGAGACGCCTGCCTACGAGCAGTACTTC. Its translation is CASGLVRETPAYEQYF. Full variable domain (outside the CDR3, taken from reference TRBV12-5 and TRBJ2-7): DARVTQTPRHKVTEMGQEVTMRCQPILGHNTVFWYRQTMMQGLELLAYFRNRAPLDDSGMPKDRFSAEMPDATLATLKIQPSEPRDSAVYFCASGLVRETPAYEQYFGPGTRLTVT.

The rearrangement joins TRBV18 to TRBJ2-1; the match to TRBD2 covers 7 bases. The CDR3 length is 15 residues. Losses at the gene ends were 3 bases for V and 0 bases for J; bases not matched to a gene: 2. Germline CDR1 KGHSH, CDR2 LQKENI. In DNA form, the CDR3 reads TGTGCCAGCTCACCTCAGCGGGACTCCTACAATGAGCAGTTCTTC. Protein product: CASSPQRDSYNEQFF.

This chain joins TRBV4-2 and TRBJ2-3, with a possible D match to TRBD2 (5 bases). The germline gives CDR1 LGHNA, CDR2 YNFKEQ. The CDR3 length is 15 residues. V was cut by 4 bases and J by 0 bases, with 11 bases left in between. The chain's CDR3 is CASSPDYRSTDTQYF. In nucleotides, the CDR3 is TGTGCCAGCAGCCCAGACTACCGAAGCACAGATACGCAGTATTTT.

The chain employs TRBV11-2 and TRBJ2-1, with 9 nucleotides matching TRBD2. This CDR3 comprises 18 residues. The junction had 14 bases not matched to a gene; V was cut back by 0 bases and J by 8 bases. The germline gives CDR1 SGHAT, CDR2 FQNNGV. The CDR3 nucleotides read TGTGCCAGCAGCTTAGATGCTCCTCGGCTAGCGGGAACCTATGAGCAGTTCTTC. Its protein product is CASSLDAPRLAGTYEQFF.

The chain employs TRBV2 and TRBJ2-5; tentatively, D is TRBD2 (6 bases). Deletions cut 3 bases from V and 2 bases from J, with 16 bases between. Per germline, CDR1 SNHLY and CDR2 FYNNEI. This CDR3 comprises 16 residues. DNA of the CDR3: TGTGCCAGCAGTGAGGTTCCGGCTAGCGAGCAAGAGACCCAGTACTTC. Encoded protein: CASSEVPASEQETQYF.

This CDR3 reads CASRQGVGSWRQYF. For the CDR3, the DNA is TGTGCCAGCCGCCAAGGGGTAGGGTCCTGGAGGCAGTACTTC. This sequence joins TRBV19 and TRBJ2-7, with D maybe TRBD1 (5 bases). Between the trimmed V and J ends, which lost 9 bases and 9 bases, there was a span of 24 bases. The CDR3 is 14 amino acids. CDR1 is LNHDA and CDR2 is SQIVND in the germline V gene (reference sequence).

This chain uses TRBV7-3 with TRBJ2-7; 9 nucleotides match TRBD1. The germline CDR1 and CDR2 sequences are SGHTA and FQGTGA. The CDR3 is made up of 15 amino acids. The trim removed 5 bases at V and 4 bases at J, leaving 9 bases unmatched. CDR3 nucleotides: TGTGCCAGCAGCATACTACCGGGACAGGGTTACGAGCAGTACTTC. As protein: CASSILPGQGYEQYF.

This chain links TRBV7-2 with TRBJ2-7, with a tentative D call TRBD1 (6 bases). The CDR3 consists of 17 residues. The germline V gene encodes CDR1 SGHTA and CDR2 FQGNSA. The germline V and J ends were trimmed by 1 base and 2 bases, with 18 bases remaining between them. Here the CDR3 DNA reads TGTGCCAGCAGCTTAGTTGCAGGGGCCTACAATACCTACGAGCAGTACTTC. This gives the protein CASSLVAGAYNTYEQYF.

The chain combines TRBV6-1 with TRBJ1-6; maybe TRBD1 (5 bases). The germline V gene has CDR1 MNHNS and CDR2 SASEGT. The germline V and J ends were trimmed by 9 bases and 0 bases, with 12 bases remaining between them. This CDR3 is 15 amino acids long. CDR3 DNA: TGTGCCAGGGGGGAGGGAAGCTCCTATAATTCACCCCTCCACTTT. Protein sequence: CARGEGSSYNSPLHF.

The chain recombines TRBV19 with TRBJ2-7; D possibly corresponds to TRBD2 (5 bases). Looked up from germline, CDR1 is LNHDA and CDR2 is SQIVND (reference sequence). The CDR3 has 16 amino acids. Trimming pared 0 bases from V and 5 bases from J, leaving 17 bases between. CDR3 loop: CASSIDLGLAGNEQYF. The CDR3 nucleotides are TGTGCCAGTAGTATAGATCTTGGGCTGGCGGGTAACGAGCAGTACTTC.

The V and J genes are TRBV10-1 and TRBJ2-1; D gene ambiguous. CDR1 is WNHNN, CDR2 SYGVQD, per germline (reference sequence). V lost 4 bases, J lost 3 bases, and 4 bases lay in between. This CDR3 comprises 12 residues. For the CDR3, the DNA is TGCGCCAGCAGTGCAGTCTACAATGAGCAGTTCTTC. Protein product: CASSAVYNEQFF.

J is TRBJ1-5 and V is TRBV20-1; D remains ambiguous. Trimming took off 5 bases at V and 4 bases at J, with 6 bases between the two ends. Germline-derived CDR1 and CDR2 are DFQATT and SNEGSKA (reference sequence). The CDR3 runs 11 residues. CDR3 DNA: TGCAGTGCTGAGGGTAATCAGCCCCAGCATTTT. It translates to CSAEGNQPQHF.

This clone came up once. Other DNA sequences in the same sample also yield this CDR3. V gene TRBV9 combines with J gene TRBJ2-5; 7 positions agree with TRBD2. The CDR3 runs 14 residues. Germline CDR1 reads SGDLS; CDR2 reads YYNGEE. The V segment lost 2 bases and the J segment 5 bases; nucleotides outside the gene matches: 6. Written as DNA, the CDR3 is TGTGCCAGCAGCGTGGGGGGGGTACAGGAGACCCAGTACTTC. It encodes CASSVGGVQETQYF.

The chain couples TRBV2 to TRBJ1-1; D is perhaps TRBD1 (5 bases). CDR3 length equals 15 residues. Trimming stripped 6 bases from V and 4 bases from J, with 18 bases between. CDR1 is SNHLY, CDR2 FYNNEI, per germline. The CDR3 region has the DNA TGTGCCAGCAGCGTCGGGGGTGGTGGATCCACTGAAGCTTTCTTT. Translating it yields CASSVGGGGSTEAFF.

This chain links TRBV19 with TRBJ2-5; 10 bases match TRBD1. V lost 8 bases and J lost 4; bases outside the gene matches: 7. CDR3 length: 14 residues. The V gene's germline CDR1 is LNHDA and CDR2 SQIVND (reference sequence). This CDR3 reads CASRDRGPPETQYF. As DNA, the CDR3 is TGTGCCAGTCGGGACAGGGGACCCCCAGAGACCCAGTACTTC.

The chain carries TRBV29-1 and TRBJ2-7, with D possibly matching TRBD1 (5 bases). Per the germline V gene, CDR1 is SQVTM and CDR2 is ANQGSEA. V lost 3 bases and J 2 bases, leaving 14 bases between the germline ends. The CDR3 consists of 14 residues. Here the CDR3 DNA reads TGCAGCGTTGAGGTCGACAGTGGGGCCTACGAGCAGTACTTC. It encodes CSVEVDSGAYEQYF.

This rearrangement joins TRBV15 to TRBJ1-4, with 10 bases lining up with TRBD1. Germline-derived CDR1 and CDR2 are LNHNV and YYDKDF (reference sequence). The CDR3 sequence is 14 residues long. Germline trimming cut 4 bases from V and 8 bases from J; bases unmatched to any gene: 4. The CDR3 bases are TGTGCCACCAGCAAGGGACAGGGGAACGAAAAACTGTTTTTT. This translates into CATSKGQGNEKLFF.

The chain employs TRBV20-1 and TRBJ2-1, with D maybe TRBD2 (5 bases). The CDR3 sequence is 11 residues long. Trimming stripped 8 bases from V and 4 bases from J, with 9 bases between. Germline V lookup: CDR1 DFQATT, CDR2 SNEGSKA (reference sequence). The chain's CDR3 is CSSQRYNEQFF. DNA of the CDR3: TGCAGTAGCCAGCGGTACAATGAGCAGTTCTTC.